One and the same sample provided the 14 T cell receptor beta chains below, sequenced in a study of CD8+ T cells in alopecia areata. As to treatment: oral pan-JAK inhibitor, 5-10 mg twice daily. After isolation, RNA underwent reverse transcription to generate cDNA as the sequencing template. The method was immunoSEQ multiplex PCR; TCRdb's version includes in-frame clones alone and lacks a portion of them. The table includes about 100,000 clones, 80% to 85% detected once. Sequenced material: CD8+ T cells sorted from blood, taken at week 24, from a patient treated with tofacitinib. The origin of the receptors is a human donor with alopecia areata.

The V call is TRBV9, the J call TRBJ1-2; D is possibly TRBD1 (6 bases). The germline V and J ends were trimmed by 2 bases and 1 base, with 15 bases remaining between them. The CDR3 contains 16 residues. Germline loops: CDR1 SGDLS, CDR2 YYNGEE. In DNA form, the CDR3 reads TGTGCCAGCAGCGTCCTGGACAGACTCTTTAACTATGGCTACACCTTC. Residues: CASSVLDRLFNYGYTF.

The J gene is TRBJ1-2, the V gene TRBV6-1; D not resolved. From germline, CDR1 is MNHNS and CDR2 SASEGT. The CDR3 consists of 16 residues. V was shortened by 2 bases and J by 0 bases, with 13 bases between the two germline ends. The DNA for the CDR3 is TGTGCCAGCAGTGAATTCGCCGGCTACTCTAACTATGGCTACACCTTC. Its translation: CASSEFAGYSNYGYTF.

The rearrangement joins TRBV6-6 to TRBJ1-2; the D is unclear. The CDR3 contains 11 residues. V shed 8 bases and J shed 4 bases, with 8 bases lying between them. The V gene's germline CDR1 is MNHNY and CDR2 SVGAGI (reference sequence). Here the CDR3 DNA reads TGTGCCAGCCAGGACGCCTATGGCTACACCTTC. This encodes CASQDAYGYTF.

The V and J genes are TRBV7-9 and TRBJ2-7; 8 bases line up with TRBD1. The CDR3 is 14 residues long. Germline CDR1 reads SEHNR; CDR2 reads FQNEAQ (reference sequence). J lost 4 bases, V lost 4 bases, and 6 bases had no gene match. The CDR3 DNA is TGTGCCAGCAGCTCCCGGGACAGGACTTACGAGCAGTACTTC. The encoded protein is CASSSRDRTYEQYF.

This chain links TRBV4-1 with TRBJ2-7; 8 bases match TRBD2. V gave up 2 bases and J gave up 0 bases; unmatched junction bases: 6. Germline loops: CDR1 MGHRA, CDR2 YSYEKL. This CDR3 comprises 16 residues. CDR3 region: CASSQQLAGTSYEQYF. As DNA, the CDR3 is TGCGCCAGCAGCCAACAATTAGCGGGGACCTCCTACGAGCAGTACTTC.

The genes are TRBV4-3 and TRBJ1-5; TRBD1 might be the D (5 bases). V lost 0 bases and J lost 1, with 10 bases in between. CDR3 length: 16 amino acids. The V gene's germline CDR1 is LGHNA and CDR2 YSLEER. The CDR3 reads CASSQDRAGSNQPQHF. As DNA, the CDR3 is TGCGCCAGCAGCCAAGATCGGGCAGGGAGCAATCAGCCCCAGCATTTT.

This rearrangement joins TRBV7-8 to TRBJ2-2; either TRBD1 or TRBD2 may fit D (6 bases each). CDR1 is SGHVS and CDR2 is FQNEAQ in the germline V gene. V lost 1 base, J lost 4 bases, and 16 bases lay in between. CDR3 length: 17 residues. CDR3 sequence: CASSLGRGPRGTGELFF. CDR3 nucleotide sequence: TGTGCCAGCAGCTTAGGTCGGGGGCCCCGGGGCACCGGGGAGCTGTTTTTT.

This clone has only a few counts. CDR3 amino acids: CASSLAWTGQETQYF. As DNA, the CDR3 is TGTGCCAGCAGCTTAGCGTGGACAGGGCAAGAGACCCAGTACTTC. The chain combines TRBV7-9 with TRBJ2-5, with 8 bases aligning to TRBD1. CDR1 and CDR2 (germline): SEHNR, FQNEAQ (reference sequence). J was trimmed by 2 bases and V by 0 bases; bases with no gene match: 2. The CDR3 consists of 15 residues.

This chain joins TRBV27 and TRBJ1-2; no clear D. CDR3 length: 14 amino acids. Trimming cost V 6 bases and J 3 bases, with 14 bases left between them. Germline assignment: CDR1 MNHEY and CDR2 SMNVEV (reference sequence). The CDR3 sequence is CASSPTAPYYGYTF. The CDR3, as DNA: TGTGCCAGCAGCCCGACCGCTCCCTACTATGGCTACACCTTC.

CDR3 in amino acids: CASSHGQGLSYEQYF. DNA of the CDR3: TGTGCCAGCAGTCACGGACAGGGCCTCTCCTACGAGCAGTACTTC. This sequence joins TRBV11-2 and TRBJ2-7; TRBD1 matches at 8 bases. CDR3 length: 15 amino acids. J gave up 0 bases and V 6 bases, and 7 bases lay outside the gene matches. Germline lookup yields CDR1 SGHAT and CDR2 FQNNGV.

This clone came up once. V gene TRBV4-3 combines with J gene TRBJ2-1; D unclear. Between the trimmed V and J ends, which lost 0 bases and 5 bases, there was a span of 11 bases. This CDR3 region has 15 residues. Germline CDR1 LGHNA, CDR2 YSLEER. The CDR3 here is CASSQDPDGDNEQFF. CDR3 bases: TGCGCCAGCAGCCAAGATCCAGACGGAGACAATGAGCAGTTCTTC.

The J gene is TRBJ2-3, the V gene TRBV11-2; D remains unclear. The V and J ends lost 5 bases and 1 base respectively, with 7 bases between them. Germline lookup yields CDR1 SGHAT and CDR2 FQNNGV. The CDR3 is 13 residues long. Here the CDR3 reads CASSLLGTDTQYF. The CDR3 bases are TGTGCCAGCAGCCTTCTGGGCACAGATACGCAGTATTTT. The full variable domain, rest sourced from reference TRBV11-2 and TRBJ2-3, is EAGVAQSPRYKIIEKRQSVAFWCNPISGHATLYWYQQILGQGPKLLIQFQNNGVVDDSQLPKDRFSAERLKGVDSTLKIQPAKLEDSAVYLCASSLLGTDTQYFGPGTRLTVL.

CDR3 sequence (DNA): TGCGCCAGCAGCCGCCCCCTCGGGGGTGAGCAGTTCTTC. Protein sequence: CASSRPLGGEQFF. The gene calls are TRBV4-1 and TRBJ2-1, with a possible D match to TRBD2 (6 bases). Trimming took off 4 bases at V and 9 bases at J, with 13 bases between the two ends. The CDR3 is 13 amino acids. Per the germline V gene, CDR1 is MGHRA and CDR2 is YSYEKL.

J is TRBJ2-3 and V is TRBV4-3; possible D gene TRBD2, 5 bases. CDR1 LGHNA and CDR2 YSLEER come from the germline V gene. The CDR3 totals 16 residues. The V and J ends lost 1 base and 5 bases respectively, with 16 bases between them. This chain's CDR3 is CASSQGYQTEGDTQYF. CDR3 bases: TGCGCCAGCAGCCAAGGCTACCAAACAGAGGGAGATACGCAGTATTTT.